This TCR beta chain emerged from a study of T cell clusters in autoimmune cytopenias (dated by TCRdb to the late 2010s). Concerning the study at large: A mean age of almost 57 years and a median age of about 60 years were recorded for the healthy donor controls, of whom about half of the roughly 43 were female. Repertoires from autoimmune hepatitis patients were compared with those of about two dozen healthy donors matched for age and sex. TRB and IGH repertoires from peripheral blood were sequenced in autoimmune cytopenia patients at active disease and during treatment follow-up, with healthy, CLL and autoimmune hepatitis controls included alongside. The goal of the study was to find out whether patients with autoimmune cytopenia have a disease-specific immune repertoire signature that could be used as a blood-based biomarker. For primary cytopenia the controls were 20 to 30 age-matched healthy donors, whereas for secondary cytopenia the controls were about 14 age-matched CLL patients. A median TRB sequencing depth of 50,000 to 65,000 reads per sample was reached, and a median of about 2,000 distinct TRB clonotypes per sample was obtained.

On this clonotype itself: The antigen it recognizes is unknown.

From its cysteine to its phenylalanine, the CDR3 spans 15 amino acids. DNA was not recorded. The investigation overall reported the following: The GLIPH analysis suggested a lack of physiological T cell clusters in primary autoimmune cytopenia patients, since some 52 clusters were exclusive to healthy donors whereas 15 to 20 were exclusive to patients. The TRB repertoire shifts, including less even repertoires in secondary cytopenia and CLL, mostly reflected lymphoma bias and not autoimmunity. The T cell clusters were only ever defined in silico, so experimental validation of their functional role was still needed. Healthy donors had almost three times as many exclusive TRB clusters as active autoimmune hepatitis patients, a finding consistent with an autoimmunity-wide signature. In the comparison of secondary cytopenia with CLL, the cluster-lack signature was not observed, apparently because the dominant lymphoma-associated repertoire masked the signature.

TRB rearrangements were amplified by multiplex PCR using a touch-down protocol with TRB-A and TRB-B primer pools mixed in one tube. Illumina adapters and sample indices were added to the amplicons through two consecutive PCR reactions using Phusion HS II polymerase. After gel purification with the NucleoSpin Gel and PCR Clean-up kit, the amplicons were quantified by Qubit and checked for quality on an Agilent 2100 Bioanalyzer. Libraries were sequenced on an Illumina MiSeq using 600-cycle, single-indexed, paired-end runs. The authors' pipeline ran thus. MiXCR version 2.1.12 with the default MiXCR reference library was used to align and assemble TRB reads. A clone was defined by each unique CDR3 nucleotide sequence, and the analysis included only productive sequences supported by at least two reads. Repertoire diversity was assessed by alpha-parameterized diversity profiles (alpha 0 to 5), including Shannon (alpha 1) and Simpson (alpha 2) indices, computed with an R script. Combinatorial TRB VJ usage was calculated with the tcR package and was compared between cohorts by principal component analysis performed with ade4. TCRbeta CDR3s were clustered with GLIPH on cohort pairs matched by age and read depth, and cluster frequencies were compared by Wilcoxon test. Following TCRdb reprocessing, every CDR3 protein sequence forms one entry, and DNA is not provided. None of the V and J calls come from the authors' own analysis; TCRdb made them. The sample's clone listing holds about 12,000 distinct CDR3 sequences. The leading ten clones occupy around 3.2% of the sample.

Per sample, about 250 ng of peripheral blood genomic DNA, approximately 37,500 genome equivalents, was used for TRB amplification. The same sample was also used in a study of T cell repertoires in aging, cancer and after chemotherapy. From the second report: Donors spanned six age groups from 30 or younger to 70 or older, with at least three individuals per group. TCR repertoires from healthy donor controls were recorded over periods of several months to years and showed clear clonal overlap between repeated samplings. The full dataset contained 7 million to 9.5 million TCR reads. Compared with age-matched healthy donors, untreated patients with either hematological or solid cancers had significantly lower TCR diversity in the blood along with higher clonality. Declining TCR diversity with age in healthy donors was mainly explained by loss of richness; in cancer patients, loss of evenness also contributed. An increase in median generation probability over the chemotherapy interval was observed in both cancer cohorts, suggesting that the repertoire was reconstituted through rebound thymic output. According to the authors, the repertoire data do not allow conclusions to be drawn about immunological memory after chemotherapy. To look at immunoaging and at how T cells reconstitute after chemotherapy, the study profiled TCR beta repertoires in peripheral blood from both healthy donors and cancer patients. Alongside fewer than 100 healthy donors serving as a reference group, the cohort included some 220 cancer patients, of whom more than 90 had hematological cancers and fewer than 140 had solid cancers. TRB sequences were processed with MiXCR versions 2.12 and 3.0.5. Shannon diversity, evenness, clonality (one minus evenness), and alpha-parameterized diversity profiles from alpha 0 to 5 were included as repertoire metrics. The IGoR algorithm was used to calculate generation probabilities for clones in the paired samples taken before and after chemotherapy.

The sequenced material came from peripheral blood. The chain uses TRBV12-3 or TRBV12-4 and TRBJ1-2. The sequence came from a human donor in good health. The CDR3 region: CASSPRPMWGLGYTF.